This T cell receptor (beta chain) was sequenced in a study of T-cell memory formation after mild COVID-19. For the study at large: Clustering of TCRs was largely donor specific.

The CDR3 has 14 amino acids. Germline CDR1 MNHEY, CDR2 SVGEGT. With 5 bases clipped from V and 6 bases from J, the junction kept 7 bases outside the gene matches. TCRdb reprocessed the 5' RACE reads via MiXCR and lists one record per CDR3 protein. The data show more than 300,000 distinct CDR3 sequences, 12% to 15% seen once. Study results and limitations: Clones from the second wave (peaking day 37) had unconfirmed SARS-CoV-2 specificity. A second wave expanding day 15 to 37 was CD4+-biased; contracting clones were balanced. CM and EM subsets held most contracting CD4+ clones; EMRA held CD8+ ones.

In regard to this clonotype: The target antigen is unknown.

The receptor comes from a man between 18 and 29 years old who had mild COVID-19 (a few samples of this study predate the infection). Cell type and time point are not known. V and J are TRBV6-2 or TRBV6-3 and TRBJ2-7, with TRBD1 identical over 10 bases. Sequences were obtained from PBMCs or a T cell subset sorted from them (not recorded which). This CDR3 is CASSQDRGKAEQYF. CDR3 nucleotides: TGTGCCAGCAGTCAGGACAGGGGGAAGGCCGAGCAGTACTTC.